This paragraph covers one T cell receptor beta chain sequence. What it recognizes is unknown. CDR1 is SGHTA and CDR2 is FQGNSA in the germline V gene. The junction had 3 bases not matched to a gene; V was cut back by 8 bases and J by 3 bases. The CDR3 has 13 residues. As defined, naive CD8 cells were CD45RO-negative and positively selected for CCR7, with terminally differentiated effector memory CD45RA+ cells excluded. The data belong to a study of shared clonotypes between healthy human individuals. Study-level findings and limits: Shared across several donors were around 5% of the naive CD4 clonotypes. Tissue TCR repertoires likely differ from these blood-only repertoires.

Sequenced by immunoSEQ multiplex PCR; TCRdb stores in-frame clones only, minus some. The repertoire holds about 800,000 clones, with around 96% as singletons. The J gene is TRBJ1-1, the V gene TRBV7-2; TRBD1 agrees at 10 bases. This TCR derives from a young man in good health. Sequencing input: naive CD8+ T cells sorted from blood. In DNA, the CDR3 is TGTGCCAGCCGACAGGGGGCGGACACTGAAGCTTTCTTT. Translated: CASRQGADTEAFF.